This entry lists 16 T cell receptor beta chains sequenced from one sample in a study of blood T cell repertoires in COVID-19. Generated by immunoSEQ multiplex PCR, the TCRdb table keeps only in-frame clones and is missing some. Here the sample spans some 180,000 clones, approximately 90% being singletons. Input material: peripheral blood. The receptors originated from a man in his forties or fifties with COVID-19, enrolled during active disease.

The chain joins TRBV19 to TRBJ2-7; 8 positions agree with TRBD1. Trimming took 4 bases from V and 1 from J; bases not matched to a gene: 6. The CDR3 has 15 residues. Germline CDR1 LNHDA, CDR2 SQIVND (reference sequence). The CDR3, as DNA: TGTGCCAGTAGTACCGGACAGGGTCGATCCTACGAGCAGTACTTC. Translating it yields CASSTGQGRSYEQYF.

V gene TRBV6-5 combines with J gene TRBJ2-1, with 9 positions matching TRBD1. This CDR3 comprises 15 residues. The V gene's germline CDR1 is MNHEY and CDR2 SVGAGI. Losses at the gene ends were 6 bases for V and 2 bases for J; bases not matched to a gene: 5. DNA for the CDR3: TGTGCCAGCAGACCCGGACAGGGGACCTACAATGAGCAGTTCTTC. It encodes CASRPGQGTYNEQFF.

The chain recombines TRBV5-1 with TRBJ1-1, with TRBD1 matching over 7 bases. Germline V lookup: CDR1 SGHRS, CDR2 YFSETQ. There are 15 residues in the CDR3. Trimming cost V 4 bases and J 0 bases; bases outside gene matches: 6. The DNA for the CDR3 is TGCGCCAGCAGCCAGGGGACAGTAATGAACACTGAAGCTTTCTTT. This codes for CASSQGTVMNTEAFF.

The CDR3 loop reads CASSRGETGGNQPQHF. CDR3 nucleotides: TGTGCCAGCAGTCGCGGGGAGACAGGGGGCAATCAGCCCCAGCATTTT. V is TRBV6-2 or TRBV6-3 and J is TRBJ1-5; TRBD1 agrees at 8 bases. CDR1 MNHEY and CDR2 SVGEGT come from the germline V gene. With V trimmed by 5 bases and J by 2 bases, 8 bases remained unmatched. This CDR3 has 16 residues.

The genes are TRBV5-5 and TRBJ1-1; D gene unclear. CDR1 is SGHKS and CDR2 is YYEKEE in the germline V gene (reference sequence). Trimming left V 0 bases short and J 1 base short, with 4 bases between. The CDR3 runs 13 residues. This CDR3 is CASSLAGNTEAFF. The CDR3 DNA is TGTGCCAGCAGCTTGGCAGGGAACACTGAAGCTTTCTTT.

V and J are TRBV30 and TRBJ1-4; D unclear. Deletions cut 6 bases from V and 2 bases from J, with 10 bases between. Germline-derived CDR1 and CDR2 are GTSNPN and SVGIG (reference sequence). CDR3 length: 13 residues. CDR3 in amino acids: CACSRITNEKLFF. CDR3 DNA sequence: TGTGCCTGTTCGCGGATTACTAATGAAAAACTGTTTTTT. The variable domain in full, with the rest retrieved from reference TRBV30 and TRBJ1-4, is SQTIHQWPATLVQPVGSPLSLECTVEGTSNPNLYWYRQAAGRGLQLLFYSVGIGQISSEVPQNLSASRPQDRQFILSSKKLLLSDSGFYLCACSRITNEKLFFGSGTQLSVL.

The chain employs TRBV28 and TRBJ1-3, with TRBD1 as a possible D gene (6 bases). The CDR3 sequence is 16 residues long. Germline V gene data show CDR1 as MDHEN and CDR2 as SYDVKM. V was shortened by 9 bases and J by 4 bases, with 22 bases between the two germline ends. As DNA, the CDR3 is TGTGCCAGTACCAGAGGACAGAGGGATAGCGGAAACACCATATATTTT. Translating it yields CASTRGQRDSGNTIYF.

The rearrangement joins TRBV18 to TRBJ1-1; 8 bases fit TRBD1. CDR1 is KGHSH, CDR2 LQKENI, per germline. The CDR3 is 16 amino acids. Trimming removed 4 bases from V and 5 bases from J; junction bases left unmatched: 12. Written as DNA, the CDR3 is TGTGCCAGCTCACGAGACAGGGGTGGAGTAGGGACTGAAGCTTTCTTT. Protein: CASSRDRGGVGTEAFF.

The chain joins TRBV10-2 to TRBJ2-5, with no clear D. The CDR3 is made up of 13 amino acids. Trimming left V 0 bases short and J 4 bases short, with 6 bases between. Germline loops: CDR1 WSHSY, CDR2 SAAADI. The CDR3 loop is CASSESGRETQYF. CDR3 bases: TGCGCCAGCAGTGAGTCGGGCAGAGAGACCCAGTACTTC.

A few counts support this clone. Other DNA sequences within the sample encode an identical CDR3. The genes are TRBV27 and TRBJ1-6; a weak D match, TRBD1 (5 bases). In germline, CDR1 is MNHEY, CDR2 SMNVEV (reference sequence). V dropped 5 bases and J dropped 7 bases, with 21 bases sitting between them. The length of the CDR3 is 17 residues. CDR3 nucleotides: TGTGCCAGCAGTCGTAGTGCCCCGGGACTGAGCAATTCACCCCTCCACTTT. Translated, it gives CASSRSAPGLSNSPLHF.

The rearrangement links TRBV7-2 to TRBJ1-2; 8 nucleotides line up with TRBD1. The V gene's germline CDR1 is SGHTA and CDR2 FQGNSA. The J segment lost 4 bases and the V segment lost 3 bases, leaving 7 bases of the junction unmatched. The CDR3 runs to 15 residues. As DNA, the CDR3 is TGTGCCAGCAGCTTGACAGGGGATGGGTTCTATGGCTACACCTTC. Translated, it gives CASSLTGDGFYGYTF. The whole variable domain, remainder taken from reference TRBV7-2 and TRBJ1-2, is GAGVSQSPSNKVTEKGKDVELRCDPISGHTALYWYRQSLGQGLEFLIYFQGNSAPDKSGLPSDRFSAERTGGSVSTLTIQRTQQEDSAVYLCASSLTGDGFYGYTFGSGTRLTVV.

V and J are TRBV12-3 or TRBV12-4 and TRBJ1-5; a possible D gene is TRBD1 (5 bases). This CDR3 has 13 residues. Trimming stripped 2 bases from V and 5 bases from J, with 7 bases between. DNA of the CDR3: TGTGCCAGCAGTTTACAAGGGGATCAGCCCCAGCATTTT. It specifies CASSLQGDQPQHF.

The chain joins TRBV27 to TRBJ2-7; 9 bases are shared with TRBD2. V was clipped by 5 bases and J by 5 bases; unmatched bases: 10. The CDR3 covers 15 residues. The germline V gene has CDR1 MNHEY and CDR2 SMNVEV (reference sequence). The CDR3 loop reads CASSPLSGSFDEQYF. CDR3 DNA sequence: TGTGCCAGCAGTCCGCTTAGCGGGAGTTTCGACGAGCAGTACTTC.

In its sample, this clone was seen once. This rearrangement joins TRBV24-1 to TRBJ2-3; 10 bases agree with TRBD2. CDR3 length: 17 amino acids. CDR1 and CDR2 (germline): KGHDR, SFDVKD. V shed 0 bases and J 4 bases; nucleotides not matched to a gene: 6. CDR3 nucleotides: TGTGCCACCAGTGATTTGTACCTAGCGGGAGAGGCAGATACGCAGTATTTT. Translated, it gives CATSDLYLAGEADTQYF.

The chain recombines TRBV7-8 with TRBJ2-7; TRBD1 agrees at 9 bases. Unmatched junction bases numbered 9, after V lost 5 bases and J lost 4 bases. Germline V CDR1 and CDR2: SGHVS, FQNEAQ. This CDR3 has 15 residues. The CDR3 is CASSAGTGIFYEQYF. The CDR3 DNA follows: TGTGCCAGCAGCGCGGGGACAGGGATTTTTTACGAGCAGTACTTC.

The CDR3 DNA sequence: TGTGCCAGCGGACTCTCGGGACAGGGATCCTACGAGCAGTACTTC. Amino acid sequence: CASGLSGQGSYEQYF. The chain uses TRBV27 and TRBJ2-7; TRBD1 agrees at 9 bases. The CDR3 has 15 amino acids. The V segment lost 8 bases and the J segment 1 base; nucleotides outside the gene matches: 9. Germline-derived CDR1 and CDR2 are MNHEY and SMNVEV (reference sequence).